This T cell receptor (beta chain) appears in the sequencing data of a study of blood T cell repertoires in COVID-19 (dated by TCRdb to the early 2020s). Concerning the study at large: Samples covering the acute and convalescent phases of COVID-19 were provided by collaborators in the United States, Italy and Spain. The prospective study material was composed of cDNA or gDNA derived from T cells, B-cell-depleted T cells, or PBMCs. Deeply sampled blood TCRbeta repertoires from subjects exposed to, actively infected with, or recovered from COVID-19 were included in the dataset. The repertoires were released in a freely available public database meant as a resource for research on the immune response to SARS-CoV-2. The samples were drawn from the first 160 participants of the ongoing ImmuneRACE study and from under 1,500 subjects provided by 6 global collaborators. A de-identified subject ID, COVID-19 status, age in years and sex were almost always included in the sample metadata. HLA class I and class II types, where available, came from metadata supplied by the sample provider rather than from assay-based typing.

V is pruned by 0 bases and J by 3 bases, leaving 10 bases of the junction without a gene match. The germline V gene gives CDR1 as KGHSH and CDR2 as LQKENI. There are 18 amino acids in the CDR3, from cysteine to phenylalanine inclusive. The CDR3 DNA has 54 bases and is translated from base 1. Whole blood was collected in K2EDTA tubes by collaborating institutions according to the institutions' own protocols. For TCRbeta analysis, collaborators shipped samples in one of three forms: frozen whole blood, isolated PBMCs, or DNA extracted from either of those sample types. TCRbeta CDR3 regions were amplified from genomic DNA by means of the immunoSEQ Assay, a bias-controlled multiplex PCR. As for how the authors treated the data: The number of nucleated cells in each sample was estimated by amplification of reference gene primers within the assay. Sequence reads were collapsed and filtered to measure the absolute abundance of every unique TCRbeta CDR3 rearrangement. For each sample, productive Simpson clonality was calculated as the square root of Simpson's diversity index over productive rearrangements. TCRdb obtained this table from immuneACCESS and retained in-frame rearrangements with V and J assigned. These tables miss some clones; where compared with another copy, unresolved V genes account for less than half of the shortfall, and the remainder is unexplained. V and J calls and clone size are as listed in that table; D and trimming were resolved from the DNA. The sample table contains 50,000 to 70,000 clones; only one count was recorded for more than 80% of them. The ten biggest clones cover around 10% of the sample.

What the authors observed across the whole study: The amount of clinical and demographic metadata varied by source and participant and was provided uncurated.

Regarding this clone: Its cognate antigen has yet to be identified. Base qualities are not provided; no much larger clone lies one nucleotide away.

Sample: peripheral blood. The TCR sequence derives from a woman of 80 years or more with active COVID-19. The sequence joins TRBV18 to TRBJ2-5; 10 central bases correspond to TRBD1. This receptor has the CDR3 CASSPPEPRQGAKETQYF. At the DNA level, the sequence is TGTGCCAGCTCACCACCGGAACCTAGACAGGGGGCTAAAGAGACCCAGTACTTC.